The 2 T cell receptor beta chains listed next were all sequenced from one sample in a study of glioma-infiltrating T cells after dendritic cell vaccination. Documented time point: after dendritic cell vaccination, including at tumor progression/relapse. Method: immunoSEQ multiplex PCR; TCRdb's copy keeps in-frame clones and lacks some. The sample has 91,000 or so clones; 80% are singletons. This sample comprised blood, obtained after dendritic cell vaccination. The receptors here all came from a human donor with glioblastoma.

The DNA for the CDR3 is TGTGCCAGCTCACAAGGATCCAGCGAGGCCTACGAGCAGTACTTC. Amino acids: CASSQGSSEAYEQYF. V usage is TRBV18 and J usage is TRBJ2-7; D uncertain. This CDR3 has 15 amino acids. Trimming left V 4 bases short and J 2 bases short, with 15 bases between. Germline CDR1 KGHSH, CDR2 LQKENI.

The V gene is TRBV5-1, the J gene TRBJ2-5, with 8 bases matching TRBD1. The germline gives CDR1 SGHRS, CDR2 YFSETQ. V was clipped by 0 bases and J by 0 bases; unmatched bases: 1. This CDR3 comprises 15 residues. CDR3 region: CASSLGQGHQETQYF. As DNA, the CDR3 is TGCGCCAGCAGCTTGGGACAGGGGCACCAAGAGACCCAGTACTTC.